The 14 T cell receptor beta chains listed next were all sequenced from one sample in a study of T-cell memory formation after mild COVID-19. TCRdb ran MiXCR on the 5' RACE reads and lists one entry per CDR3 protein. Found here are about 140,000 distinct CDR3 sequences, around 15% of them singletons; the top ten hold 28%. Material for sequencing was PBMCs or a T cell subset sorted from them (not recorded which). The receptors here all came from an adult woman who had mild COVID-19 (a few samples of this study predate the infection). Cell type and time point are not known.

The CDR3 sequence: CASSYGQGLNQPQHF. CDR3 sequence (DNA): TGTGCCAGCAGTTACGGACAGGGGCTCAATCAGCCCCAGCATTTT. V and J are TRBV6-2 or TRBV6-3 and TRBJ1-5, with 9 bases matching TRBD1. There are 15 residues in the CDR3. Germline CDR1 reads MNHEY; CDR2 reads SVGEGT. Losses at the gene ends were 2 bases for V and 3 bases for J; bases not matched to a gene: 2.

This clonotype was picked up a small number of times. V gene TRBV11-3 combines with J gene TRBJ2-3; D may match TRBD1 or TRBD2 (5 bases each). In germline, CDR1 is SGHNT, CDR2 YENEEA. The CDR3 is 17 amino acids. V shed 5 bases and J shed 0 bases, with 18 bases lying between them. The CDR3 nucleotides read TGTGCCAGCAGCCCCTCGGGACCAACGCCGAGCACAGATACGCAGTATTTT. Translated: CASSPSGPTPSTDTQYF.

This chain connects TRBV9 to TRBJ2-7; 10 positions agree with TRBD1. Per the germline V gene, CDR1 is SGDLS and CDR2 is YYNGEE. After removal of 0 bases from V and 3 bases from J, the junction contained 6 bases not matched to a gene. This CDR3 has 16 amino acids. The CDR3 sequence is CASSVADRGNYYEQYF. Here the CDR3 DNA reads TGTGCCAGCAGCGTAGCGGACAGGGGGAATTACTACGAGCAGTACTTC.

The chain carries TRBV7-8 and TRBJ2-7; D not resolved. Trimming removed 0 bases from V and 3 bases from J, with 9 bases in between. From germline, CDR1 is SGHVS and CDR2 FQNEAQ. This CDR3 comprises 14 residues. The CDR3 loop reads CASSLAGPGYEQYF. In DNA form, the CDR3 reads TGTGCCAGCAGCTTAGCAGGGCCGGGCTACGAGCAGTACTTC.

A few counts support this clonotype. V gene TRBV4-1 combines with J gene TRBJ2-1; no firm D call. V was shortened by 0 bases and J by 3 bases, with 6 bases between the two germline ends. The CDR3 consists of 14 residues. From germline, CDR1 is MGHRA and CDR2 YSYEKL. CDR3 loop: CASSQERSYNEQFF. Here the CDR3 DNA reads TGCGCCAGCAGCCAAGAACGCAGCTACAATGAGCAGTTCTTC.

The chain is built from TRBV9 and TRBJ1-1, with D possibly matching TRBD1 (6 bases). The germline V gene encodes CDR1 SGDLS and CDR2 YYNGEE. V lost 3 bases, J lost 2 bases, and 11 bases lay in between. The CDR3 sequence is 14 residues long. In DNA, the CDR3 is TGTGCCAGCAGCGCCTCAGGGGACAACACTGAAGCTTTCTTT. Translation gives CASSASGDNTEAFF.

This clonotype was seen a handful of times. The chain couples TRBV20-1 to TRBJ2-3; D perhaps matches TRBD2 (6 bases). This CDR3 spans 16 amino acids. Looked up from germline, CDR1 is DFQATT and CDR2 is SNEGSKA (reference sequence). V lost 0 bases and J lost 0, with 13 bases in between. DNA for the CDR3: TGCAGTGCTAGAGATTGGCGGGGTACTAGCACAGATACGCAGTATTTT. It codes for CSARDWRGTSTDTQYF.

This clonotype has ten or more counts. This rearrangement joins TRBV5-1 to TRBJ2-7; D gene ambiguous. This CDR3 spans 13 amino acids. Germline CDR1 is SGHRS and CDR2 is YFSETQ. Deletions cut 0 bases from V and 2 bases from J, with 6 bases between. CDR3 amino acids: CASSLDRTYEQYF. The DNA for the CDR3 is TGCGCCAGCAGCTTGGACAGAACCTACGAGCAGTACTTC.

There are a few counts of this clonotype. The CDR3 nucleotides are TGTGCCAGCAGTACCCAAAGGACTAGCGGGGGCCTTCCCTACGAGCAGTACTTC. This codes for CASSTQRTSGGLPYEQYF. The chain carries TRBV6-5 and TRBJ2-7; 13 positions agree with TRBD2. CDR1 and CDR2 from the germline V gene are MNHEY and SVGAGI. After removal of 5 bases from V and 2 bases from J, the junction contained 12 bases not matched to a gene. The CDR3 consists of 18 residues.

This clonotype was detected only once. The rearrangement uses TRBV25-1 and TRBJ2-2; D is undetermined. This CDR3 is 16 amino acids long. Trimming removed 2 bases from V and 3 bases from J, with 13 bases in between. The germline gives CDR1 MGHDK, CDR2 SYGVNS. The CDR3 region has the DNA TGTGCCAGCAGTGAAAGAGAGACCTATTACACCGGGGAGCTGTTTTTT. Its translation is CASSERETYYTGELFF.

This clonotype was found many times. The rearrangement uses TRBV6-5 and TRBJ2-1; 7 bases are shared with TRBD2. CDR3 length: 11 residues. The germline gives CDR1 MNHEY, CDR2 SVGAGI. Trimming removed 11 bases from V and 4 bases from J; junction bases left unmatched: 2. The CDR3 reads CAASGYNEQFF. The CDR3 DNA reads as TGTGCCGCTAGCGGATACAATGAGCAGTTCTTC.

This clonotype came up many times. V is TRBV5-1 and J is TRBJ1-1, with TRBD1 as a possible D gene (5 bases). Looked up from germline, CDR1 is SGHRS and CDR2 is YFSETQ. Trimming shortened V by 0 bases and J by 3 bases, and 12 bases separated the two germline ends. The CDR3 totals 15 residues. The CDR3, as DNA: TGCGCCAGCAGCTTGGAGAGGGACCCGTACACTGAAGCTTTCTTT. Translated: CASSLERDPYTEAFF.

This clonotype was found many times. The rearrangement uses TRBV4-1 and TRBJ2-2; a weak D match, TRBD1 (8 bases). V gave up 2 bases and J gave up 3 bases, with 16 bases separating them. CDR1 and CDR2 (germline): MGHRA, YSYEKL. This CDR3 contains 17 residues. CDR3 protein: CASSQTRTGRDTGELFF. The CDR3 nucleotides read TGCGCCAGCAGCCAAACTCGGACAGGGAGGGACACCGGGGAGCTGTTTTTT.

In this sample, this clonotype turned up many times. J is TRBJ1-1 and V is TRBV5-6; D perhaps matches TRBD1 (5 bases). Trimming stripped 3 bases from V and 0 bases from J, with 6 bases between. Per the germline V gene, CDR1 is SGHDT and CDR2 is YYEEEE. This CDR3 comprises 13 residues. CDR3 nucleotides: TGTGCCAGCAGCTGGGGGGTGAACACTGAAGCTTTCTTT. Translation: CASSWGVNTEAFF.